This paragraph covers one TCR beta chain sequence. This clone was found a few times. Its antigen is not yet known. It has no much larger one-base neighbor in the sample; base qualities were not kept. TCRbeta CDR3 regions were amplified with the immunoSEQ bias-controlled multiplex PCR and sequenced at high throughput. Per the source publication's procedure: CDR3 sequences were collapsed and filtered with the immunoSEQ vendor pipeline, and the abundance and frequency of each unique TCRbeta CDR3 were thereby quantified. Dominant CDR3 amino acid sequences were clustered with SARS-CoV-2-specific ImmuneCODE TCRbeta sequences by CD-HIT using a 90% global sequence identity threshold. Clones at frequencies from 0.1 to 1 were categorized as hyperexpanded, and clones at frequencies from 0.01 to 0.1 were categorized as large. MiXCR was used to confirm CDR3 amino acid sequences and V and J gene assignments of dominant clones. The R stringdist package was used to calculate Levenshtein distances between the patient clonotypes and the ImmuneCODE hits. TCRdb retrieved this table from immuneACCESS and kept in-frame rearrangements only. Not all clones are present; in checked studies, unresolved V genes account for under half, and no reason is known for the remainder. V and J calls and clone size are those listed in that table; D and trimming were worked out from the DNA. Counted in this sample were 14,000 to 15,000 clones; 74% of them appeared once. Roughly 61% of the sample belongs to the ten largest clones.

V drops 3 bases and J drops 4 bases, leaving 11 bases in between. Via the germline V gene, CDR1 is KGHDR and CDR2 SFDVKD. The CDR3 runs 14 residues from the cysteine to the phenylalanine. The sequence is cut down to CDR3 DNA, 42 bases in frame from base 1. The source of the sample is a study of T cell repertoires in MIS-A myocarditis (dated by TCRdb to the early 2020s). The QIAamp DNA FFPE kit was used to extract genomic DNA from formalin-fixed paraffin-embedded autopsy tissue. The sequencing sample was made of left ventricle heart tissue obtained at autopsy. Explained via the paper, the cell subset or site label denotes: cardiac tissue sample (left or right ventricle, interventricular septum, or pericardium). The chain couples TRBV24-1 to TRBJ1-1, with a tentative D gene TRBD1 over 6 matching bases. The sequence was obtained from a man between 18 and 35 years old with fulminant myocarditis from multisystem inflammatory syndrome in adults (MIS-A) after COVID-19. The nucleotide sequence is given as TGTGCCACCAGTGATCCGGACAGTCCCACTGAAGCTTTCTTT. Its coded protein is CATSDPDSPTEAFF.